Presented here are 31 T cell receptor beta chains from one specimen sequenced in a study of T cells in Graves' hyperthyroidism and ophthalmopathy (dated by TCRdb to about 2019). The library was produced with multiplex PCR. TCRdb records Illumina HiSeq 2000 as the sequencer. Amplification of TCR beta CDR3 regions was carried out from RNA transcripts. The first round of RT-PCR for the TCR CDR3 was performed with the HTBI primer set and the Qiagen OneStep RT-PCR kit. The public reads were quality trimmed at Q25 with fastp and then assembled into clones with MiXCR by TCRdb, keeping productive beta chains. When rows share a CDR3 protein, they turn into one entry using the most common DNA and genes. The sample table contains some 340,000 distinct CDR3 sequences; only one count was recorded for approximately 14% of them. Of the sample, about a third falls within the top ten clones. The sequenced sample consisted of blood. The receptors originated from a woman aged 40 to 50 with Graves' ophthalmopathy.

The chain carries TRBV3-1 and TRBJ2-2; TRBD1 matches at 7 bases. This CDR3 has 14 residues. In germline, CDR1 is LGHDT, CDR2 YNNKEL (reference sequence). V shed 7 bases and J 9 bases; nucleotides not matched to a gene: 11. The CDR3 here is CASTTGTMNRELFF. As DNA, the CDR3 is TGTGCCAGCACGACAGGGACGATGAATCGGGAGCTGTTTTTT.

This clonotype turned up a few times. The chain carries TRBV2 and TRBJ2-2; D perhaps matches TRBD2 (5 bases). V was pared by 8 bases and J by 0 bases, with 10 bases between. CDR3 size: 14 residues. CDR1 is SNHLY and CDR2 is FYNNEI in the germline V gene. The CDR3 DNA is TGTGCCAGCTTGTGGGAGTCGAACACCGGGGAGCTGTTTTTT. Encoded protein: CASLWESNTGELFF. Filled out from reference TRBV2 and TRBJ2-2, the complete variable domain reads EPEVTQTPSHQVTQMGQEVILRCVPISNHLYFYWYRQILGQKVEFLVSFYNNEISEKSEIFDDQFSVERPDGSNFTLKIRSTKLEDSAMYFCASLWESNTGELFFGEGSRLTVL.

This clonotype was seen repeatedly, ten times or more. The chain recombines TRBV7-9 with TRBJ1-1, with D possibly matching TRBD1 (6 bases). Between the trimmed V and J ends, which lost 4 bases and 6 bases, there was a span of 24 bases. The CDR3 extends over 17 amino acids. The germline CDR1 and CDR2 sequences are SEHNR and FQNEAQ (reference sequence). In nucleotides, the CDR3 is TGTGCCAGCAGCTCGAGAAAAGGGGGGGAGGGTCGCGCTGAAGCTTTCTTT. Amino acids: CASSSRKGGEGRAEAFF.

There are many counts of this clonotype. The CDR3 protein is CSVVARYNEQFF. Here the CDR3 DNA reads TGCAGCGTTGTCGCGAGATACAATGAGCAGTTCTTC. The rearrangement links TRBV29-1 to TRBJ2-1; no firm D call. CDR3 size: 12 residues. Deletions cut 4 bases from V and 4 bases from J, with 8 bases between. CDR1 and CDR2 (germline): SQVTM, ANQGSEA.

This clonotype was seen only a few times. The chain has TRBV20-1 and TRBJ2-7; D is perhaps TRBD1 (5 bases). The CDR3 length is 14 residues. Trimming stripped 0 bases from V and 7 bases from J, with 16 bases between. Looked up from germline, CDR1 is DFQATT and CDR2 is SNEGSKA (reference sequence). Here the CDR3 DNA reads TGCAGTGCTAGAGACCGTAGTGCAGGGTTAGAGCAGTACTTC. This translates into CSARDRSAGLEQYF.

Ten or more counts support this clonotype. This sequence joins TRBV7-9 and TRBJ2-1; D is possibly TRBD2 (5 bases). V lost 2 bases to trimming and J lost 8 bases, with 13 bases between them. The CDR3 totals 14 residues. Germline-derived CDR1 and CDR2 are SEHNR and FQNEAQ (reference sequence). CDR3 in DNA: TGTGCCAGCAGCTTATCGAGGGCAGAGGATGAGCAGTTCTTC. It translates to CASSLSRAEDEQFF.

In this sample, this clonotype turned up many times. The CDR3 loop is CASSEITDTQYF. The CDR3 region has the DNA TGTGCCAGCAGTGAAATCACAGATACGCAGTATTTT. The chain uses TRBV6-1 and TRBJ2-3, with D unresolved. Trimming removed 2 bases from V and 2 bases from J, with 2 bases in between. CDR1 and CDR2 from the germline V gene are MNHNS and SASEGT. This CDR3 has 12 residues.

The V and J genes are TRBV9 and TRBJ2-2; 7 positions match TRBD2. Germline V gives CDR1 SGDLS, CDR2 YYNGEE. CDR3 length equals 15 residues. V lost 0 bases to trimming and J lost 6 bases; unmatched junction nucleotides: 5. The CDR3 sequence: CASSVVSGRAGELFF. The CDR3 DNA sequence: TGTGCCAGCAGCGTAGTGTCGGGGAGGGCCGGGGAGCTGTTTTTT.

This clonotype was seen repeatedly, ten times or more. The chain carries TRBV6-1 and TRBJ2-7, with D perhaps assigned TRBD1 or TRBD2 (6 bases each). This CDR3 has 15 amino acids. V was pared by 6 bases and J by 6 bases, with 21 bases between. Looked up from germline, CDR1 is MNHNS and CDR2 is SASEGT. CDR3 coding DNA: TGTGCCAGCAGGAGAACCGGGGGCCCTGAGGGCGAGCAGTACTTC. This translates into CASRRTGGPEGEQYF.

For the CDR3, the DNA is TGCAGTGCTAGTGGGGAGGGTGCGGGGGGGAATCAGCCCCAGCATTTT. Its translation: CSASGEGAGGNQPQHF. J is TRBJ1-5 and V is TRBV20-1; possibly TRBD1 for D (5 bases). The germline V gene has CDR1 DFQATT and CDR2 SNEGSKA (reference sequence). V was pared by 3 bases and J by 4 bases, with 19 bases between. The CDR3 is made up of 16 amino acids.

This sequence joins TRBV28 and TRBJ1-5; unclear D gene. Per germline, CDR1 MDHEN and CDR2 SYDVKM. V was cut by 7 bases and J by 2 bases, with 9 bases left in between. CDR3 length: 13 residues. The CDR3 spells CASTVGGNQPQHF. The CDR3 bases are TGTGCCAGCACCGTGGGCGGCAATCAGCCCCAGCATTTT.

Many counts were recorded for this clonotype. The chain is built from TRBV2 and TRBJ2-1, with D possibly being TRBD2 (6 bases). Germline values: CDR1 SNHLY, CDR2 FYNNEI. The CDR3 runs to 13 residues. V was cut by 7 bases and J by 5 bases, with 12 bases left in between. The CDR3 protein is CASNTGVHNEQFF. The DNA of the CDR3 is TGTGCCAGCAACACGGGAGTCCACAATGAGCAGTTCTTC.

This clonotype was recorded at least ten times. This chain joins TRBV11-2 and TRBJ1-3; D uncertain. The CDR3 consists of 15 residues. Trimming cost V 2 bases and J 0 bases, with 8 bases left between them. Germline-derived CDR1 and CDR2 are SGHAT and FQNNGV. CDR3 amino acids: CASSLTPSSGNTIYF. The DNA for the CDR3 is TGTGCCAGCAGCTTAACGCCGAGCTCTGGAAACACCATATATTTT.

This clonotype came up many times. The rearrangement uses TRBV13 and TRBJ1-6; unclear D gene. There are 12 residues in the CDR3. Germline lookup yields CDR1 PRHDT and CDR2 FYEKMQ (reference sequence). V was pared by 8 bases and J by 8 bases, with 10 bases between. CDR3 loop: CASSPGDSPLHF. CDR3 sequence (DNA): TGTGCCAGCTCACCTGGCGATTCACCCCTCCACTTT.

This clonotype was picked up many times. This chain links TRBV11-2 with TRBJ2-1; 11 nucleotides agree with TRBD2. J lost 1 base, V lost 5 bases, and 4 bases had no gene match. The germline V gene has CDR1 SGHAT and CDR2 FQNNGV. The CDR3 has 16 residues. Written as DNA, the CDR3 is TGTGCCAGCAGCAAAAGACTAGCGGGATCCTACAATGAGCAGTTCTTC. Its translation: CASSKRLAGSYNEQFF.

This clonotype was counted at least ten times. V usage is TRBV19 and J usage is TRBJ1-1; D uncertain. In germline, CDR1 is LNHDA, CDR2 SQIVND (reference sequence). V was trimmed by 3 bases and J by 1 base, leaving 9 bases between them. This CDR3 is built from 14 residues. The CDR3 region is CASSIFEQNTEAFF. In nucleotides, the CDR3 is TGTGCCAGTAGTATTTTCGAACAGAACACTGAAGCTTTCTTT.

V gene TRBV3-1 combines with J gene TRBJ2-2, with a weak D call TRBD2 (6 bases). In germline, CDR1 is LGHDT, CDR2 YNNKEL (reference sequence). Trimming removed 1 base at V and 5 bases at J, with 11 bases between. The CDR3 spans 15 residues. The CDR3 protein is CASSQGAGSTGELFF. CDR3 nucleotides: TGTGCCAGCAGCCAAGGAGCGGGTTCTACCGGGGAGCTGTTTTTT.

This clonotype was detected a few times. The chain carries TRBV24-1 and TRBJ2-1; TRBD2 matches at 7 bases. CDR1 is KGHDR, CDR2 SFDVKD, per germline. The CDR3 spans 12 residues. Trimming took 11 bases from V and 7 from J; bases not matched to a gene: 7. CDR3 bases: TGTGCCATTCAGCGGGGCCGTAATGAGCAGTTCTTC. It specifies CAIQRGRNEQFF.

This clonotype occurred a few times. V and J are TRBV12-5 and TRBJ2-4; the D gene is possibly TRBD1 (6 bases). Germline V gene sequence: CDR1 LGHNT, CDR2 FRNRAP. The CDR3 runs 15 residues. The V end was cut by 6 bases, the J end by 2 bases, with 14 bases between. As DNA, the CDR3 is TGTGCTAGTGGCCTAACAACAGGGTCCAAAAACATTCAGTACTTC. Translated, it gives CASGLTTGSKNIQYF.

In its sample, this clonotype was seen a few times. The chain joins TRBV12-3 or TRBV12-4 to TRBJ1-5; D remains unclear. The CDR3 consists of 20 residues. Trimming took off 4 bases at V and 0 bases at J, with 25 bases between the two ends. CDR3 protein: CASSSLDDTKDVYSNQPQHF. Here the CDR3 DNA reads TGTGCCAGCAGTTCCCTCGACGACACGAAGGATGTATATAGCAATCAGCCCCAGCATTTT.

This rearrangement joins TRBV10-3 to TRBJ2-7; TRBD1 agrees at 10 bases. Germline trimming cut 0 bases from V and 2 bases from J; bases unmatched to any gene: 13. CDR3 length equals 19 residues. The germline V gene has CDR1 ENHRY and CDR2 SYGVKD. In DNA, the CDR3 is TGTGCCATCAGTGAGTCGATAACGAGGCCAGACAGGGGGCCCTACGAGCAGTACTTC. It codes for CAISESITRPDRGPYEQYF.

The chain joins TRBV20-1 to TRBJ2-7; TRBD2 matches 10 bases. V shed 3 bases, J shed 3 bases, and the junction held 11 bases outside the gene matches. This CDR3 contains 16 residues. Germline V CDR1 and CDR2: DFQATT, SNEGSKA (reference sequence). The CDR3, as DNA: TGCAGTGCTAGGCTTAGCACTAGCGGGGACAACTACGAGCAGTACTTC. Its translation: CSARLSTSGDNYEQYF.

This clonotype appeared many times. V and J are TRBV9 and TRBJ2-5; perhaps TRBD2 as D (6 bases). Trimming cost V 3 bases and J 5 bases, with 23 bases left between them. Germline CDR1 and CDR2: SGDLS and YYNGEE. The CDR3 runs to 17 residues. The CDR3 region has the DNA TGTGCCAGCAGCGGCGGGACCCGGAGCGGGTCAGAGGAGACCCAGTACTTC. Residues: CASSGGTRSGSEETQYF.

Remarks on this clonotype: The junction shows a germline mismatch at one end, possibly a read error. J is TRBJ2-1 and V is TRBV6-2 or TRBV6-3; TRBD1 agrees at 7 bases. CDR1 and CDR2 (germline): MNHEY, SVGEGT. This CDR3 contains 14 residues. The chain's CDR3 is CAGSLPQGYNEQFF. The CDR3 nucleotides are TGTGCCGGCAGTCTCCCACAGGGGTACAATGAGCAGTTCTTC.

This clonotype was seen many times. V and J are TRBV7-2 and TRBJ2-7; tentatively, D is TRBD2 (6 bases). This CDR3 comprises 13 residues. Trimming took 2 bases from V and 5 from J, leaving 10 bases between them. Germline V gene sequence: CDR1 SGHTA, CDR2 FQGNSA. DNA for the CDR3: TGTGCCAGCAGCTTACGGGGGAGGAACGAGCAGTACTTC. It is translated as CASSLRGRNEQYF.

This clonotype was seen many times. V gene TRBV27 combines with J gene TRBJ1-5; no clear D. Trimming pared 7 bases from V and 0 bases from J, leaving 10 bases between. Germline loops: CDR1 MNHEY, CDR2 SMNVEV (reference sequence). The CDR3 spans 14 residues. In DNA, the CDR3 is TGTGCCAGCAAAACATATTATAGCAATCAGCCCCAGCATTTT. It yields the protein CASKTYYSNQPQHF.

This chain links TRBV7-6 with TRBJ2-1; no clear D. The CDR3 has 13 residues. Trimming removed 5 bases at V and 3 bases at J, with 8 bases between. Germline loops: CDR1 SGHVS, CDR2 FNYEAQ. In nucleotides, the CDR3 is TGTGCCAGCAGCCCAGATAACTACAATGAGCAGTTCTTC. It yields the protein CASSPDNYNEQFF.

The chain carries TRBV7-6 and TRBJ2-5; D is unclear. CDR1 and CDR2 (germline): SGHVS, FNYEAQ. This CDR3 comprises 15 residues. Between the trimmed V and J ends, which lost 3 bases and 5 bases, there was a span of 16 bases. Written as DNA, the CDR3 is TGTGCCAGCAGCTTGGAGCCCGTTCTTCGGGAGACCCAGTACTTC. This sequence encodes CASSLEPVLRETQYF.

This sequence joins TRBV10-3 and TRBJ1-1, with D possibly being TRBD1 (6 bases). The CDR3 contains 13 residues. In germline, CDR1 is ENHRY, CDR2 SYGVKD. The ends were cut back, 7 bases at V and 6 bases at J, with 15 bases in the middle. CDR3 sequence reads: CAIIGTHGAEAFF. CDR3 bases: TGTGCCATCATAGGGACACATGGGGCTGAAGCTTTCTTT.

For this clonotype: This may be a read error: a much more frequent sequence differs by one nucleotide. The CDR3 loop reads CASSRTGNSATDTRYF. CDR3 DNA sequence: TGTGCCAGCAGCCGCACCGGGAACAGTGCTACAGATACGCGGTATTTT. The gene calls are TRBV3-1 and TRBJ2-3, with D possibly matching TRBD2 (5 bases). Germline loops: CDR1 LGHDT, CDR2 YNNKEL (reference sequence). The CDR3 totals 16 residues.

This clonotype was found many times. The V and J genes are TRBV7-8 and TRBJ2-7, with D uncertain. The germline V gene encodes CDR1 SGHVS and CDR2 FQNEAQ. V lost 0 bases and J lost 7, with 16 bases in between. The CDR3 totals 15 residues. CDR3 nucleotide sequence: TGTGCCAGCAGCTTAGCGCTGTCGGGCGGTGGGGAGCAGTACTTC. Translation: CASSLALSGGGEQYF.